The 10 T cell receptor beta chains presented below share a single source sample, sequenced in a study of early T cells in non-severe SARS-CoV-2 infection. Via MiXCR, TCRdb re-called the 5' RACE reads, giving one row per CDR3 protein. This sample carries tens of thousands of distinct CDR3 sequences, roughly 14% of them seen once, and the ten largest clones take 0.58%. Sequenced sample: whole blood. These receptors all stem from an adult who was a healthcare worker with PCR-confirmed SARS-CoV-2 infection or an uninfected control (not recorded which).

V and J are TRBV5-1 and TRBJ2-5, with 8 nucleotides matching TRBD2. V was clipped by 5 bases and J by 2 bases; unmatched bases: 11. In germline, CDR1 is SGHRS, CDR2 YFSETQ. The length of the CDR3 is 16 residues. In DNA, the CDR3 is TGCGCCAGCAGACCGGCGGCGGGGGGCGTACAAGAGACCCAGTACTTC. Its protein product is CASRPAAGGVQETQYF.

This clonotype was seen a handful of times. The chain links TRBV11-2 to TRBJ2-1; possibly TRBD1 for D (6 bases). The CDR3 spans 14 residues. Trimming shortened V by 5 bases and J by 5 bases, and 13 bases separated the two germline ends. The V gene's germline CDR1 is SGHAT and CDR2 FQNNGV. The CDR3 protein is CASSPGAYHNEQFF. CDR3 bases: TGTGCCAGCAGCCCAGGGGCATACCACAATGAGCAGTTCTTC.

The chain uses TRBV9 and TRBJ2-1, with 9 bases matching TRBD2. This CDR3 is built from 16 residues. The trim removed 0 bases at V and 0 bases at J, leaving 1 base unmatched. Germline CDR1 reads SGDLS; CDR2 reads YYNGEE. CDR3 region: CASSVDSGGSYNEQFF. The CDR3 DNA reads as TGTGCCAGCAGCGTAGATAGCGGGGGCTCCTACAATGAGCAGTTCTTC.

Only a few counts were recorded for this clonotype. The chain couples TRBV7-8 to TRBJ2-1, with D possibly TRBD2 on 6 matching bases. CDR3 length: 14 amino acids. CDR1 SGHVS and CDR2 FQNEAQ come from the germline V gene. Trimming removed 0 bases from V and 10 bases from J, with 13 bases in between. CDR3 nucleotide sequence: TGTGCCAGCAGCTTAGCGCGCGGGGCTGGCGAGCAGTTCTTC. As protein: CASSLARGAGEQFF.

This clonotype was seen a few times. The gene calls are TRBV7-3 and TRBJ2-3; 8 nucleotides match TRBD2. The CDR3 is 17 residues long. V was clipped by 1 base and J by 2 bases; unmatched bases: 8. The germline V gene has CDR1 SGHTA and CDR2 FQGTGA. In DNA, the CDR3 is TGTGCCAGCAGCTTAAATCCGGGGGGGCGAAACACAGATACGCAGTATTTT. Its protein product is CASSLNPGGRNTDTQYF.

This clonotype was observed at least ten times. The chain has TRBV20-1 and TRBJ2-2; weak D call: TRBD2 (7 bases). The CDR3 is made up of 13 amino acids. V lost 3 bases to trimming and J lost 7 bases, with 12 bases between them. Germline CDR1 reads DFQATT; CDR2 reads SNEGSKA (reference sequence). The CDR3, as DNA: TGCAGTGCTAGTTTGCGGGGGCGCGGGGAGCTGTTTTTT. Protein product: CSASLRGRGELFF.

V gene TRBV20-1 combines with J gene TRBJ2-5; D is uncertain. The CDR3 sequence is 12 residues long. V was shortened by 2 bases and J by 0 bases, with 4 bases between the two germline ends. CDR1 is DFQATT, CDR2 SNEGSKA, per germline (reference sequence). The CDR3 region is CSARNYQETQYF. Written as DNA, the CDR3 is TGCAGTGCTAGAAACTACCAAGAGACCCAGTACTTC.

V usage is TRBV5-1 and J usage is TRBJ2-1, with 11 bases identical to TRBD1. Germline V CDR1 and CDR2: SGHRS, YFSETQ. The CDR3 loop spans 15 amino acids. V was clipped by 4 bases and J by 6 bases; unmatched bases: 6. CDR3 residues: CASSTGQGAPNEQFF. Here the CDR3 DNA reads TGCGCCAGCAGCACAGGACAGGGGGCGCCCAATGAGCAGTTCTTC.

CDR3 sequence: CASSDRGVYSNQPQHF. The CDR3 DNA reads as TGTGCCAGCAGTGATCGCGGGGTGTATAGCAATCAGCCCCAGCATTTT. V usage is TRBV2 and J usage is TRBJ1-5; D call uncertain. The CDR3 covers 16 residues. CDR1 SNHLY and CDR2 FYNNEI come from the germline V gene. V was cut by 3 bases and J by 0 bases, with 12 bases left in between.

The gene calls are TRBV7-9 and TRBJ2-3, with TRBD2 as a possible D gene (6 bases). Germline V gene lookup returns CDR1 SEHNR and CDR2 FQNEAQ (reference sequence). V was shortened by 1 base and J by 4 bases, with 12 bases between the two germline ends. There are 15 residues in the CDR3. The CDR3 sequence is CASSLGVWGADTQYF. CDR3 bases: TGTGCCAGCAGCTTAGGGGTCTGGGGGGCAGATACGCAGTATTTT.